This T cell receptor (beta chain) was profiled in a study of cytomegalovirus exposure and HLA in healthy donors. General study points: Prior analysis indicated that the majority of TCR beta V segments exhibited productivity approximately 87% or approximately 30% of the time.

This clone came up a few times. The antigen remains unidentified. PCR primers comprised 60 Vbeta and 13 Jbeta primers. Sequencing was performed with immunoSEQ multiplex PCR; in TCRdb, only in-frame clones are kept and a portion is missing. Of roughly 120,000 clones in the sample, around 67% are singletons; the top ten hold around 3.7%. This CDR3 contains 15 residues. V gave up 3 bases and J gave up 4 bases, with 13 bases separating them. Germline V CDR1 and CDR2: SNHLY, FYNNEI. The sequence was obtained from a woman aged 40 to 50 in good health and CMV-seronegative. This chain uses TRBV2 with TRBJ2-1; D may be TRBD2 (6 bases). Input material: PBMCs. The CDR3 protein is CASSEGLPTYNEQFF. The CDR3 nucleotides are TGTGCCAGCAGTGAGGGACTCCCCACATACAATGAGCAGTTCTTC.